The source of this T cell receptor (beta chain) is a study of blood T cell repertoires in COVID-19. Looking at the study overall: T cells, B-cell-depleted T cells, or PBMCs provided the cDNA or gDNA that served as material.

Seattle's enrolled individuals joined amid active infection and were then monitored longitudinally. The germline V and J ends were trimmed by 5 bases and 0 bases, with 8 bases remaining between them. The CDR3 is made up of 15 amino acids. Germline V lookup: CDR1 LNHDA, CDR2 SQIVND (reference sequence). Profiling relied on immunoSEQ multiplex PCR, and the TCRdb table lists in-frame clones only, not all of them. This sample has around 300,000 clones, with roughly 92% found just once. The sequenced material came from peripheral blood. This receptor was taken from a woman aged 25 to 39 with COVID-19, enrolled during active disease. The chain combines TRBV19 with TRBJ2-6, with D possibly being TRBD2 (5 bases). The CDR3 protein is CASSPGSSGANVLTF. CDR3 bases: TGTGCCAGTAGTCCGGGGAGCTCTGGGGCCAACGTCCTGACTTTC.